The 7 T cell receptor beta chains below were found in one sample sequenced in a study of blood T cells in healthy people across ages. A second roughly 6 to 11 cycle PCR used barcoded and J-beta primers. One entry per CDR3 protein results from TCRdb running MiXCR on the 5' RACE reads. The profile covers 1.4 million or so distinct CDR3 sequences, with roughly 43% appearing a single time and about 4% taken by the ten largest. The sequencing input was blood. The receptors come from a woman in her late teens or twenties in good health.

This chain uses TRBV28 with TRBJ1-5; 9 bases are a match to TRBD1. This CDR3 contains 18 residues. J gave up 0 bases and V 3 bases, and 9 bases lay outside the gene matches. Germline loops: CDR1 MDHEN, CDR2 SYDVKM. CDR3 in amino acids: CASSFNGQGILSNQPQHF. The DNA of the CDR3 is TGTGCCAGCAGTTTTAACGGACAGGGGATTCTTAGCAATCAGCCCCAGCATTTT.

This clonotype was observed a handful of times. The chain carries TRBV28 and TRBJ1-1, with 9 bases matching TRBD1. CDR3 length: 16 amino acids. Looked up from germline, CDR1 is MDHEN and CDR2 is SYDVKM. Trimming removed 6 bases from V and 5 bases from J; junction bases left unmatched: 13. CDR3 amino acids: CASSLLPGQGSTEAFF. The CDR3 nucleotides read TGTGCCAGCAGCCTACTCCCGGGACAGGGCTCAACTGAAGCTTTCTTT. Filled out from reference TRBV28 and TRBJ1-1, the complete variable domain reads DVKVTQSSRYLVKRTGEKVFLECVQDMDHENMFWYRQDPGLGLRLIYFSYDVKMKEKGDIPEGYSVSREKKERFSLILESASTNQTSMYLCASSLLPGQGSTEAFFGQGTRLTVV.

The chain combines TRBV30 with TRBJ2-7; a possible D gene is TRBD1 (6 bases). Trimming cost V 3 bases and J 3 bases, with 12 bases left between them. CDR3 length: 13 amino acids. Germline-derived CDR1 and CDR2 are GTSNPN and SVGIG (reference sequence). CDR3 region: CAWSSWTDYEQYF. The CDR3 DNA follows: TGTGCCTGGAGCTCTTGGACAGACTACGAGCAGTACTTC.

The rearrangement links TRBV20-1 to TRBJ2-7; D gene uncertain. Germline CDR1 DFQATT, CDR2 SNEGSKA (reference sequence). The CDR3 totals 14 residues. The V end was cut by 0 bases, the J end by 0 bases, with 9 bases between. CDR3 residues: CSARDRDHSYEQYF. The CDR3 DNA sequence: TGCAGTGCTAGAGATCGTGACCACTCCTACGAGCAGTACTTC.

The sample holds a few counts of this clonotype. This rearrangement joins TRBV20-1 to TRBJ1-1; 7 positions agree with TRBD1. The CDR3 consists of 12 residues. V trimming: 6 bases; J trimming: 7 bases; junction bases outside the gene matches: 8. Germline V gene lookup returns CDR1 DFQATT and CDR2 SNEGSKA (reference sequence). CDR3 loop: CSATDRLGEAFF. The CDR3 coding sequence is TGCAGTGCAACGGACAGGCTGGGTGAAGCTTTCTTT.

The chain uses TRBV7-9 and TRBJ1-1; D remains unclear. The length of the CDR3 is 14 residues. V was clipped by 5 bases and J by 1 base, with 11 bases between them. CDR1 is SEHNR, CDR2 FQNEAQ, per germline (reference sequence). CDR3 DNA: TGTGCCAGCAGCCCCTTCGACAAGAACACTGAAGCTTTCTTT. Its translation is CASSPFDKNTEAFF.

This chain joins TRBV6-4 and TRBJ2-3; TRBD2 matches 7 bases. CDR1 and CDR2 from the germline V gene are MRHNA and SNTAGT. V gave up 4 bases and J gave up 6 bases; unmatched junction bases: 7. The CDR3 has 14 amino acids. CDR3 in DNA: TGTGCCAGCAGTGTCGGGGGGTCCCAGGATACGCAGTATTTT. It translates to CASSVGGSQDTQYF.